The entry below gives a single T cell receptor (beta chain) sequence along with its context. The target antigen is unknown. This record belongs to a study of cytomegalovirus exposure and HLA in healthy donors. General study findings and limits: V- and J-gene trimming of TCR beta was linked (in a later analysis) to a missense DCLRE1C variant. Several of the most significant clusters appeared, in a later analysis, to be linked to common viral pathogens.

The PCR had 60 Vbeta and 13 Jbeta primers. Libraries were prepared by immunoSEQ multiplex PCR; TCRdb keeps only in-frame clonotypes and omits some of them. Found here are some 87,000 clones, 78% of them singletons; the top ten hold almost 6%. The source is a man younger than 30 in good health and CMV-seropositive. Sample: PBMCs.

CDR3 sequence reads: CASSLGQGGRGYTF. CDR3 nucleotides: TGCGCCAGCAGCTTAGGACAGGGGGGGCGTGGCTACACCTTC. V is TRBV5-1 and J is TRBJ1-2; 10 positions match TRBD1. The V segment lost 2 bases and the J segment 7 bases; nucleotides outside the gene matches: 5. From germline, CDR1 is SGHRS and CDR2 YFSETQ. This CDR3 is 14 amino acids long.